This entry features one T cell receptor (beta chain) sequence. What it recognizes is unknown. At baseline, cycle 4 day 1, and cycle 7 day 1, blood was sampled. This sample is drawn from a study of OX40 agonist ivuxolimab in advanced cancers. Turning to the study itself: While on treatment, patients had intravenous ivuxolimab at 0.01 to 10 mg/kg every 2 weeks. Participants averaged approximately 65 years of age (range about 23 to 90) and were around 85% male. General study findings and limits: Expanded clones were, on average, more numerous among CD8+ T cells than CD4+.

Here immunoSEQ multiplex PCR was the method, and the copy in TCRdb shows in-frame clones only, minus some. The table shows some 70,000 clones, with 86% occurring only once. Germline CDR1 reads SGHNT; CDR2 reads YYREEE (reference sequence). Trimming stripped 0 bases from V and 6 bases from J, with 13 bases between. This CDR3 has 15 residues. The input for sequencing was CD4+ or CD8+ T cells sorted from blood, taken in a trial of the OX40 agonist ivuxolimab. The chain carries TRBV5-4 and TRBJ2-1; D uncertain. The TCR originated in an adult with an advanced solid tumor such as melanoma, head and neck, liver or kidney cancer. In DNA, the CDR3 is TGTGCCAGCAGCTTGGCCGTCGAGGCTAGCAATGAGCAGTTCTTC. Protein: CASSLAVEASNEQFF.